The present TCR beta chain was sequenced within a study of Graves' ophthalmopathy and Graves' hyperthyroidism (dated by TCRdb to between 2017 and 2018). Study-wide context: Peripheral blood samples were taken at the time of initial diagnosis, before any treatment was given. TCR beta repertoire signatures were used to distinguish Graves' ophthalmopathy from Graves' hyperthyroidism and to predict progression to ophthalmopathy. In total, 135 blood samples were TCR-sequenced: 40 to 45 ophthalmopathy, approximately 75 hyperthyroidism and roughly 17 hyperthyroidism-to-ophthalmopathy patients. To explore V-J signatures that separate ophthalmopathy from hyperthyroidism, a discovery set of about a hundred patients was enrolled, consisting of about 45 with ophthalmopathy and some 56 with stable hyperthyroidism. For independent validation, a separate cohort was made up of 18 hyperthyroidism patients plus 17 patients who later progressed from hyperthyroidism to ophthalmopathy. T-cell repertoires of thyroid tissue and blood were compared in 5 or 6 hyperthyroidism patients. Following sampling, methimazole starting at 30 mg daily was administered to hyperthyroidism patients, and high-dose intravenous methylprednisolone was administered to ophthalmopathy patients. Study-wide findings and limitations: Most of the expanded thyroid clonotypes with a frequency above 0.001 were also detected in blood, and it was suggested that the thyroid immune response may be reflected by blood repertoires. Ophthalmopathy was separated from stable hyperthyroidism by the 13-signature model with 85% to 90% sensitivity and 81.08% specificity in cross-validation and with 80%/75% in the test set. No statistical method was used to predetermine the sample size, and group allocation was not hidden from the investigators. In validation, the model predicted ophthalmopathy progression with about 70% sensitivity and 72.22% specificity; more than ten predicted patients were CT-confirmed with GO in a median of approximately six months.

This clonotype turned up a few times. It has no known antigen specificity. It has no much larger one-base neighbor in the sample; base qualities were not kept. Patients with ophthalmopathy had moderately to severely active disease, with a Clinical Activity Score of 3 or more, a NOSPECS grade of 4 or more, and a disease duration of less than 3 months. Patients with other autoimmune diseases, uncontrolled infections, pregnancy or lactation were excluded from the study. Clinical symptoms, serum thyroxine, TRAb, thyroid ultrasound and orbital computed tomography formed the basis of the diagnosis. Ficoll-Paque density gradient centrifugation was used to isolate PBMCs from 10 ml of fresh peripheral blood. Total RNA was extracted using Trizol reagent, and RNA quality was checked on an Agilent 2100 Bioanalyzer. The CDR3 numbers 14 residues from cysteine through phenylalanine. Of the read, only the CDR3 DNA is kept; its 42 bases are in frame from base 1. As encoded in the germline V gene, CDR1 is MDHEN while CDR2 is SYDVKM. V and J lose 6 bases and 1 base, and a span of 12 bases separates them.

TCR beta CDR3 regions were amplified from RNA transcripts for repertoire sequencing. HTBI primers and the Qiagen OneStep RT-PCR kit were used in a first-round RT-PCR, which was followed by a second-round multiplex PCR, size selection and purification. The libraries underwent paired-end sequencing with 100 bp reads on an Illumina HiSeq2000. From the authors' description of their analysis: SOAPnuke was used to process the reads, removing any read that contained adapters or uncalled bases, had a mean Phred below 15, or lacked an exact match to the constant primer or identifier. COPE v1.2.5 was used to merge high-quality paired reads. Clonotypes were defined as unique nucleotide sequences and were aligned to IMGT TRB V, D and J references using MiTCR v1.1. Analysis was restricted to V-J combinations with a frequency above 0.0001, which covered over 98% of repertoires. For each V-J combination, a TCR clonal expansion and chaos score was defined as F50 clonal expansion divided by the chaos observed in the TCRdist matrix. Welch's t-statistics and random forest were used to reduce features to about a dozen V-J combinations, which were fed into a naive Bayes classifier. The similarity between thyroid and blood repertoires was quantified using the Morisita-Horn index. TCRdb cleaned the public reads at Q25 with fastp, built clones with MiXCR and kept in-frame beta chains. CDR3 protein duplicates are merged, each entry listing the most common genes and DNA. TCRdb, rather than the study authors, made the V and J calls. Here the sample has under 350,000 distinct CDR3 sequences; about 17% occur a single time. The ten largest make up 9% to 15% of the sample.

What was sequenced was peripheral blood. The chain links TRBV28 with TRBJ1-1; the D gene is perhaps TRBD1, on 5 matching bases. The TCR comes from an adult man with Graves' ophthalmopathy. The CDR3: CASRLITGNTEAFF. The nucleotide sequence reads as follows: TGTGCCAGCAGACTTATAACAGGGAACACTGAAGCTTTCTTT.